The T cell receptor (beta chain) under discussion was sequenced for a study of blood T cell repertoires in COVID-19. For the study at large: Sites in the United States, Italy and Spain provided acute and convalescent COVID-19 samples.

Original handling: From reference gene primer amplification, estimates of nucleated cell counts were derived. Clones were sequenced by immunoSEQ multiplex PCR, and TCRdb holds only the in-frame ones, with some missing. D and trimming were read from the DNA, whereas the V and J calls and clone size are those reported in that table. The table lists 260,000 or so clones, around 90% of them singletons. CDR3 size: 14 residues. Germline-derived CDR1 and CDR2 are MDHEN and SYDVKM. V lost 4 bases, J lost 1 base, and 9 bases lay in between. The sequence came from a woman younger than 45 with acute COVID-19. The rearrangement links TRBV28 to TRBJ2-3; D possibly corresponds to TRBD1 (6 bases). Sequenced material: PBMCs or T cells enriched from blood (not recorded which). Here the CDR3 DNA reads TGTGCCAGCAGTTCCGACAGGCGCACAGATACGCAGTATTTT. Its translation is CASSSDRRTDTQYF.